These 10 T cell receptor beta chains share one sample of origin, sequenced in a study of cytomegalovirus exposure and HLA in healthy donors. PCR primers comprised 60 Vbeta and 13 Jbeta primers. Here immunoSEQ multiplex PCR was the method, and the copy in TCRdb shows in-frame clones only, minus some. The sample records around 300,000 clones, 70% to 90% being singletons. Sequenced: PBMCs. The receptor source for this set is a woman between 18 and 29 years old in good health and CMV-seronegative.

This CDR3 reads CASSSLAQPNTEAFF. The CDR3 DNA sequence: TGTGCCAGCAGCAGTCTAGCACAGCCGAACACTGAAGCTTTCTTT. The rearrangement joins TRBV11-2 to TRBJ1-1, with D unclear. Germline V gene sequence: CDR1 SGHAT, CDR2 FQNNGV. Deletions cut 5 bases from V and 1 base from J, with 14 bases between. This CDR3 is built from 15 residues.

This rearrangement joins TRBV5-1 to TRBJ2-5; 7 bases match TRBD2. The V and J ends lost 0 bases and 1 base, in that order; junction bases with no gene match: 6. CDR3 length: 16 amino acids. CDR1 SGHRS and CDR2 YFSETQ come from the germline V gene. CDR3 nucleotides: TGCGCCAGCAGCTTGGGGGGCGGGGGAGTCCAAGAGACCCAGTACTTC. Translation: CASSLGGGGVQETQYF. Full variable domain (outside the CDR3, taken from reference TRBV5-1 and TRBJ2-5): KAGVTQTPRYLIKTRGQQVTLSCSPISGHRSVSWYQQTPGQGLQFLFEYFSETQRNKGNFPGRFSGRQFSNSRSEMNVSTLELGDSALYLCASSLGGGGVQETQYFGPGTRLLVL.

The chain is built from TRBV5-1 and TRBJ1-2; D gene uncertain. From germline, CDR1 is SGHRS and CDR2 YFSETQ. V dropped 2 bases and J dropped 2 bases, with 7 bases sitting between them. The CDR3 has 13 residues. CDR3 DNA sequence: TGCGCCAGCAGCTTAGCTGAGAACTATGGCTACACCTTC. Protein: CASSLAENYGYTF.

The gene calls are TRBV15 and TRBJ2-1; TRBD2 agrees at 11 bases. The junction had 6 bases not matched to a gene; V was cut back by 6 bases and J by 5 bases. Germline assignment: CDR1 LNHNV and CDR2 YYDKDF (reference sequence). The CDR3 is 15 residues long. Here the CDR3 DNA reads TGTGCCACCAGTTACATAGCGGGGGGGGACAATGAGCAGTTCTTC. It translates to CATSYIAGGDNEQFF.

The chain uses TRBV7-9 and TRBJ2-2; tentatively, D is TRBD2 (5 bases). The CDR3 sequence is 14 residues long. V was shortened by 8 bases and J by 3 bases, with 13 bases between the two germline ends. Per the germline V gene, CDR1 is SEHNR and CDR2 is FQNEAQ (reference sequence). The CDR3 loop reads CASGLTWDTGELFF. DNA for the CDR3: TGTGCCAGCGGACTTACTTGGGACACCGGGGAGCTGTTTTTT.

The V and J genes are TRBV6-5 and TRBJ1-3, with D perhaps matching TRBD1 (6 bases). Trimming pared 5 bases from V and 0 bases from J, leaving 11 bases between. CDR3 size: 15 residues. Per germline, CDR1 MNHEY and CDR2 SVGAGI. CDR3 DNA: TGTGCCAGCAGTCCCGACAGGAGCTCTGGAAACACCATATATTTT. Translating gives CASSPDRSSGNTIYF.

J is TRBJ2-6 and V is TRBV2; 8 positions match TRBD1. Germline V gene lookup returns CDR1 SNHLY and CDR2 FYNNEI. There are 15 residues in the CDR3. The ends lost 6 bases at V and 2 bases at J; junction bases unmatched: 3. Written as DNA, the CDR3 is TGTGCCAGCAGGGACAGGGCTACTGGGGCCAACGTCCTGACTTTC. Its protein product is CASRDRATGANVLTF.

The chain carries TRBV10-3 and TRBJ2-7, with D uncertain. Trimming removed 3 bases at V and 5 bases at J, with 8 bases between. Germline CDR1 reads ENHRY; CDR2 reads SYGVKD. CDR3 length: 12 residues. This chain's CDR3 is CAISDIVHEQYF. The CDR3 DNA follows: TGTGCCATCAGTGATATCGTTCACGAGCAGTACTTC.

The V gene is TRBV11-2, the J gene TRBJ2-7; TRBD1 is a possible D gene (6 bases). The V and J ends lost 5 bases and 0 bases respectively, with 14 bases between them. CDR3 length equals 15 residues. Germline loops: CDR1 SGHAT, CDR2 FQNNGV. CDR3 nucleotide sequence: TGTGCCAGCAGCCTACGGACAGCAAACTCCTACGAGCAGTACTTC. Its protein is CASSLRTANSYEQYF.

The V call is TRBV19, the J call TRBJ1-2, with 9 bases aligning to TRBD1. CDR1 LNHDA and CDR2 SQIVND come from the germline V gene (reference sequence). Unmatched junction bases numbered 10, after V lost 4 bases and J lost 7 bases. There are 15 residues in the CDR3. The CDR3 region has the DNA TGTGCCAGTAGTACCCAGACAGGGGGAGTCGGTGGCTACACCTTC. It encodes CASSTQTGGVGGYTF. Full variable domain (outside the CDR3, taken from reference TRBV19 and TRBJ1-2): DGGITQSPKYLFRKEGQNVTLSCEQNLNHDAMYWYRQDPGQGLRLIYYSQIVNDFQKGDIAEGYSVSREKKESFPLTVTSAQKNPTAFYLCASSTQTGGVGGYTFGSGTRLTVV.